This T cell receptor beta chain was captured in a study of T cell repertoires in cytomegalovirus infection. Whole-study context: Recently identified HLA-C-restricted CMV epitopes were among the peptides used. Public TCR beta signatures marked donors with CMV infection and the matching HLA. Study observations and caveats: People with CMV and the relevant HLA were identified by cumulative public TCR beta family frequency. What dominated the ex vivo response were HLA-C-restricted CMV-specific TCR beta clonotypes.

Germline trimming cut 6 bases from V and 4 bases from J; bases unmatched to any gene: 7. CDR1 and CDR2 from the germline V gene are DFQATT and SNEGSKA (reference sequence). The CDR3 is 13 amino acids. TCRdb processed the reads anew with MiXCR; each CDR3 protein has one entry. In the table there are about 310,000 distinct CDR3 sequences, approximately 25% of which are singletons. This clonotype has just a few counts. Its antigen is not identified. Specimen: cultured PBMCs, collected from culture after CMV antigen stimulation. The origin of this receptor is a human donor in good health (CMV status not recorded). Some clones in this sample may be carry-over from other donors' samples. The chain employs TRBV20-1 and TRBJ1-1; TRBD1 aligns across 8 bases. The CDR3 nucleotides are TGCAGTGCACGACAGGGGACTCGCACTGAAGCTTTCTTT. Its translation: CSARQGTRTEAFF.